This entry lists 21 T cell receptor beta chains sequenced from one sample in a study of T cells in Graves' hyperthyroidism and ophthalmopathy. RNA transcripts provided the source from which TCR beta CDR3 regions were amplified. TCR CDR3 underwent first-round RT-PCR with the HTBI primer set. TCRdb analysed the multiplex PCR reads with MiXCR anew, one entry per CDR3 protein. The table has some 440,000 distinct CDR3 sequences, around 14% seen once. Sequencing used blood. These receptors came from a woman aged 18-29 years with Graves' hyperthyroidism.

Ten or more counts support this clonotype. The junction differs from germline at one of its ends, possibly a read error. The rearrangement links TRBV7-9 to TRBJ2-7; D is undetermined. Germline V gene data show CDR1 as SEHNR and CDR2 as FQNEAQ (reference sequence). The CDR3 contains 11 residues. CDR3 coding DNA: TGTGCCAGCAGTTTAGCACGCGAGCAGTACTTC. Encoded protein: CASSLAREQYF.

This clonotype appeared many times. V and J are TRBV27 and TRBJ1-2; D remains unclear. The CDR3 sequence is 13 residues long. The V and J ends lost 6 bases and 7 bases respectively, with 15 bases between them. Germline V gene sequence: CDR1 MNHEY, CDR2 SMNVEV (reference sequence). CDR3: CASSPRSGGGYTF. The CDR3 DNA follows: TGTGCCAGCAGCCCAAGATCCGGCGGTGGCTACACCTTC.

This clonotype was seen at least ten times. This chain joins TRBV2 and TRBJ1-1; D is unresolved. V lost 6 bases and J 4 bases, leaving 12 bases between the germline ends. This CDR3 spans 13 amino acids. From germline, CDR1 is SNHLY and CDR2 FYNNEI. The CDR3 nucleotides are TGTGCCAGCAGCCCCCAGATTGCCACTGAAGCTTTCTTT. This sequence encodes CASSPQIATEAFF.

At least ten counts were recorded for this clonotype. V is TRBV12-3 or TRBV12-4 and J is TRBJ2-1; 11 bases match TRBD1. V lost 2 bases and J lost 5; bases outside the gene matches: 5. CDR3 length: 16 amino acids. The CDR3: CASSLSDRGRNNEQFF. For the CDR3, the DNA is TGTGCCAGCAGTTTATCGGACAGGGGGCGTAACAATGAGCAGTTCTTC.

This clonotype was counted many times. CDR3 in amino acids: CSAPGGGETQYF. The CDR3 DNA sequence: TGCAGTGCCCCGGGGGGGGGAGAGACCCAGTACTTC. This rearrangement joins TRBV20-1 to TRBJ2-5; the match to TRBD2 covers 8 bases. V gave up 6 bases and J gave up 4 bases; unmatched junction bases: 4. There are 12 residues in the CDR3. CDR1 and CDR2 from the germline V gene are DFQATT and SNEGSKA (reference sequence).

The rearrangement joins TRBV6-1 to TRBJ2-5; no definite D call. The ends were cut back, 5 bases at V and 5 bases at J, with 15 bases in the middle. CDR1 is MNHNS and CDR2 is SASEGT in the germline V gene. This CDR3 region has 14 residues. CDR3 sequence reads: CASSSLKPEETQYF. As DNA, the CDR3 is TGTGCCAGCAGTTCGTTAAAACCCGAGGAGACCCAGTACTTC.

This clonotype was observed a few times. The chain couples TRBV11-2 to TRBJ2-2, with 9 bases that match TRBD1. Trimming at V came to 3 bases and at J to 4 bases, leaving 6 bases not matched to a gene. Germline V CDR1 and CDR2: SGHAT, FQNNGV. The CDR3 is made up of 16 amino acids. CDR3 bases: TGTGCCAGCAGCTTGAGACAGGGGGGGATCACCGGGGAGCTGTTTTTT. Protein sequence: CASSLRQGGITGELFF.

The rearrangement joins TRBV10-1 to TRBJ2-2, with TRBD2 identical over 13 bases. Germline V gene lookup returns CDR1 WNHNN and CDR2 SYGVQD (reference sequence). The CDR3 runs to 21 residues. V dropped 3 bases and J dropped 4; count of bases not matched to a gene: 17. The CDR3 here is CASSEVGDWTSGGQVTGELFF. The CDR3 DNA follows: TGCGCCAGCAGTGAAGTGGGAGATTGGACTAGCGGGGGTCAGGTCACCGGGGAGCTGTTTTTT.

This clonotype was counted at least ten times. This sequence joins TRBV10-3 and TRBJ1-2; D possibly corresponds to TRBD1 (6 bases). The CDR3 has 17 residues. Germline lookup yields CDR1 ENHRY and CDR2 SYGVKD. V lost 6 bases, J lost 1 base, and 21 bases lay in between. The CDR3 DNA is TGTGCCATCAGAGCCGGGACATTTATATTACGTAACTATGGCTACACCTTC. Encoded protein: CAIRAGTFILRNYGYTF.

The chain joins TRBV19 to TRBJ2-1; 11 nucleotides line up with TRBD2. Germline V gene sequence: CDR1 LNHDA, CDR2 SQIVND (reference sequence). The CDR3 consists of 17 residues. Trimming at V came to 5 bases and at J to 7 bases, leaving 13 bases not matched to a gene. The CDR3 region is CASSHKTSGRWVNEQFF. The CDR3 DNA sequence: TGTGCCAGTAGTCATAAAACTAGCGGGAGATGGGTTAATGAGCAGTTCTTC.

There are many counts of this clonotype. The V and J genes are TRBV14 and TRBJ2-1; 8 bases match TRBD2. The V and J ends lost 2 bases and 1 base, in that order; junction bases with no gene match: 4. Germline V gives CDR1 SGHDN, CDR2 FVKESK. The CDR3 is made up of 16 amino acids. This CDR3 reads CASSQPSGSSYNEQFF. DNA of the CDR3: TGTGCCAGCAGCCAACCAAGCGGGAGTTCCTACAATGAGCAGTTCTTC. Full variable domain (missing parts from reference TRBV14 and TRBJ2-1): EAGVTQFPSHSVIEKGQTVTLRCDPISGHDNLYWYRRVMGKEIKFLLHFVKESKQDESGMPNNRFLAERTGGTYSTLKVQPAELEDSGVYFCASSQPSGSSYNEQFFGPGTRLTVL.

This clonotype has just a few counts. The chain links TRBV19 to TRBJ1-2; D is uncertain. Germline V gives CDR1 LNHDA, CDR2 SQIVND (reference sequence). The CDR3 runs to 15 residues. Trimming took 7 bases from V and 5 from J, leaving 20 bases between them. This CDR3 is CASTQEGRVNYGYTF. CDR3 nucleotide sequence: TGTGCCAGTACCCAGGAGGGCCGCGTCAATTATGGCTACACCTTC. Full variable domain (rest looked up from reference TRBV19 and TRBJ1-2): DGGITQSPKYLFRKEGQNVTLSCEQNLNHDAMYWYRQDPGQGLRLIYYSQIVNDFQKGDIAEGYSVSREKKESFPLTVTSAQKNPTAFYLCASTQEGRVNYGYTFGSGTRLTVV.

This clonotype appeared a few times. The rearrangement uses TRBV24-1 and TRBJ2-5, with unresolved D. There are 12 residues in the CDR3. CDR1 and CDR2 from the germline V gene are KGHDR and SFDVKD. The V and J ends lost 1 base and 6 bases respectively, with 5 bases between them. The CDR3 bases are TGTGCCACCAGTGATTTCGGAAAGACCCAGTACTTC. Protein sequence: CATSDFGKTQYF.

The V and J genes are TRBV5-1 and TRBJ2-2; TRBD2 matches at 10 bases. The V segment lost 1 base and the J segment 6 bases; nucleotides outside the gene matches: 9. This CDR3 comprises 17 residues. CDR1 SGHRS and CDR2 YFSETQ come from the germline V gene. This chain's CDR3 is CASSLSSGGLFPGELFF. Here the CDR3 DNA reads TGCGCCAGCAGCTTGTCTAGCGGGGGCCTATTCCCCGGGGAGCTGTTTTTT. Filled out from reference TRBV5-1 and TRBJ2-2, the complete variable domain reads KAGVTQTPRYLIKTRGQQVTLSCSPISGHRSVSWYQQTPGQGLQFLFEYFSETQRNKGNFPGRFSGRQFSNSRSEMNVSTLELGDSALYLCASSLSSGGLFPGELFFGEGSRLTVL.

The J gene is TRBJ2-7, the V gene TRBV20-1; 9 bases match TRBD2. With V trimmed by 0 bases and J by 4 bases, 4 bases remained unmatched. This CDR3 has 14 amino acids. Germline V CDR1 and CDR2: DFQATT, SNEGSKA (reference sequence). CDR3 DNA: TGCAGTGCTAGAGATAATAGCGGGAGATACGAGCAGTACTTC. Translating it yields CSARDNSGRYEQYF.

This rearrangement joins TRBV5-1 to TRBJ2-3; 12 nucleotides agree with TRBD2. Germline V CDR1 and CDR2: SGHRS, YFSETQ. The CDR3 is made up of 16 amino acids. V shed 6 bases, J shed 1 base, and the junction held 6 bases outside the gene matches. The CDR3 sequence is CASTSGTSGRTDTQYF. The DNA for the CDR3 is TGCGCCAGCACCTCCGGGACTAGCGGGCGCACAGATACGCAGTATTTT.

The table lists this clonotype with a few counts. The chain employs TRBV20-1 and TRBJ2-2; D assignment may be TRBD1 or TRBD2 (6 bases each). CDR1 DFQATT and CDR2 SNEGSKA come from the germline V gene (reference sequence). This CDR3 has 17 amino acids. V was trimmed by 2 bases and J by 4 bases, leaving 20 bases between them. CDR3 amino acids: CSARSYGGETRTGELFF. For the CDR3, the DNA is TGCAGTGCTAGATCGTACGGGGGCGAGACCCGCACCGGGGAGCTGTTTTTT.

V gene TRBV7-9 combines with J gene TRBJ2-7; 12 nucleotides align to TRBD2. V was pared by 8 bases and J by 9 bases, with 14 bases of the junction left unmatched. Germline lookup yields CDR1 SEHNR and CDR2 FQNEAQ (reference sequence). This CDR3 has 15 amino acids. The CDR3 DNA follows: TGTGCCAGCGGTTTAATTCGACTAGCGGGAGAAGTGCAGTACTTC. Translated, it gives CASGLIRLAGEVQYF.

In this sample, this clonotype turned up many times. Since a much larger clone is just one base distant, this may be a read error. This rearrangement joins TRBV6-1 to TRBJ2-7; 7 nucleotides agree with TRBD2. CDR1 is MNHNS, CDR2 SASEGT, per germline. The CDR3 has 11 residues. V shed 7 bases and J 4 bases; nucleotides not matched to a gene: 1. CDR3 sequence reads: CASTGGYEQYF. CDR3 bases: TGTGCCAGCACCGGGGGGTACGAGCAGTACTTC.

This clonotype was counted between two and nine times. The chain links TRBV29-1 to TRBJ1-2; D not resolved. Germline V CDR1 and CDR2: SQVTM, ANQGSEA. There are 14 residues in the CDR3. The V gene lost 3 bases and the J gene lost 2 bases, with 13 bases spanning the gap. The chain's CDR3 is CSVDSLGRNYGYTF. As DNA, the CDR3 is TGCAGCGTTGACTCTCTGGGCAGGAACTATGGCTACACCTTC.

The chain links TRBV28 to TRBJ1-3; no definite D call. The CDR3 has 15 residues. The germline V gene encodes CDR1 MDHEN and CDR2 SYDVKM. Trimming removed 5 bases at V and 0 bases at J, with 11 bases between. Written as DNA, the CDR3 is TGTGCCAGCAGTCCGAGGATGTTCTCTGGAAACACCATATATTTT. It yields the protein CASSPRMFSGNTIYF.